The 14 T cell receptor beta chains presented below share a single source sample, sequenced in a study of spatial heterogeneity in lung cancer. Using its own MiXCR run on the 5' RACE reads, TCRdb lists one record per CDR3 protein. The data contain over 45,000 distinct CDR3 sequences, roughly 5% of them seen just once; the ten biggest clones take up over 8.5%. Time point here: sample taken at primary tumor resection. Material: PBMCs, obtained at surgery. Every receptor here comes from a male donor with early-stage non-small cell lung cancer.

This clonotype was picked up many times. The chain is built from TRBV27 and TRBJ2-7, with 8 bases that match TRBD2. Germline CDR1 and CDR2: MNHEY and SMNVEV (reference sequence). The trim removed 6 bases at V and 1 base at J, leaving 8 bases unmatched. CDR3 length: 15 amino acids. CDR3: CASSRLARISYEQYF. CDR3 nucleotides: TGTGCCAGCAGCAGACTAGCGAGGATTTCCTACGAGCAGTACTTC.

Many counts were recorded for this clonotype. This rearrangement joins TRBV12-3 or TRBV12-4 to TRBJ2-7; D might be TRBD1 or TRBD2, each matching 6 bases. This CDR3 has 15 amino acids. V was cut by 6 bases and J by 2 bases, with 17 bases left in between. CDR3 DNA: TGTGCCAGCAGCCGAAGGGGGGCGGCCGCCTACGAGCAGTACTTC. Protein sequence: CASSRRGAAAYEQYF.

The sample holds a few counts of this clonotype. The chain carries TRBV7-9 and TRBJ2-5; tentatively, D is TRBD1 (7 bases). The CDR3 spans 16 residues. V dropped 6 bases and J dropped 1 base, with 18 bases sitting between them. CDR1 is SEHNR, CDR2 FQNEAQ, per germline (reference sequence). The DNA for the CDR3 is TGTGCCAGCAGGCCGGTCGCCCAGGGGGGCCAAGAGACCCAGTACTTC. Translating gives CASRPVAQGGQETQYF.

This clonotype came up many times. V and J are TRBV12-3 or TRBV12-4 and TRBJ2-7, with TRBD1 as a possible D gene (6 bases). CDR3 length: 13 residues. With 6 bases removed from V and 2 bases from J, the gap between germline ends came to 11 bases. CDR3 residues: CASSSGVPYEQYF. CDR3 nucleotides: TGTGCCAGCAGCTCAGGGGTCCCCTACGAGCAGTACTTC.

In this sample, this clonotype turned up many times. The junction departs from the called germline gene at one end, perhaps through a read error. The chain recombines TRBV7-8 with TRBJ2-1; perhaps TRBD2 as D (7 bases). This CDR3 comprises 14 residues. CDR1 is SGHVS and CDR2 is FQNEAQ in the germline V gene. The CDR3 loop reads CASSLAGRDNEQFF. The CDR3 bases are TGTGCCAGCAGCTTAGCGGGGAGGGACAACGAGCAGTTCTTC.

The rearrangement uses TRBV7-8 and TRBJ2-5; 7 bases are a match to TRBD1. After removal of 6 bases from V and 5 bases from J, the junction contained 9 bases not matched to a gene. CDR1 is SGHVS and CDR2 is FQNEAQ in the germline V gene. The CDR3 has 14 amino acids. CDR3 coding DNA: TGTGCCAGCAGTCATAGGGGGCTGGGGGAGACCCAGTACTTC. Translating gives CASSHRGLGETQYF.

There are many counts of this clonotype. This chain connects TRBV9 to TRBJ2-2, with D hard to call. Trimming shortened V by 3 bases and J by 8 bases, and 5 bases separated the two germline ends. Germline-derived CDR1 and CDR2 are SGDLS and YYNGEE. This CDR3 region has 11 residues. For the CDR3, the DNA is TGTGCCAGCAGCGGTTCGGGGGAGCTGTTTTTT. It is translated as CASSGSGELFF.

This clonotype was counted between two and nine times. The rearrangement links TRBV11-3 to TRBJ2-1, with 7 bases identical to TRBD2. Germline V CDR1 and CDR2: SGHNT, YENEEA. The length of the CDR3 is 15 residues. V gave up 4 bases and J gave up 1 base; unmatched junction bases: 4. The CDR3 region has the DNA TGTGCCAGCAGCTCCTCTAGCGGATCCTACAATGAGCAGTTCTTC. It is translated as CASSSSSGSYNEQFF. The full variable domain, its missing parts supplied by reference TRBV11-3 and TRBJ2-1, is EAGVVQSPRYKIIEKKQPVAFWCNPISGHNTLYWYLQNLGQGPELLIRYENEEAVDDSQLPKDRFSAERLKGVDSTLKIQPAELGDSAVYLCASSSSSGSYNEQFFGPGTRLTVL.

This clonotype was picked up many times. This chain joins TRBV4-1 and TRBJ2-3; TRBD2 matches at 9 bases. The CDR3 runs to 19 residues. CDR1 and CDR2 from the germline V gene are MGHRA and YSYEKL. With 0 bases clipped from V and 3 bases from J, the junction kept 13 bases outside the gene matches. CDR3 DNA sequence: TGCGCCAGCAGCCAAGATTCCCGACTAGCGGACCCCGGGACAGATACGCAGTATTTT. Residues: CASSQDSRLADPGTDTQYF.

The chain employs TRBV28 and TRBJ2-7; TRBD2 aligns across 8 bases. The CDR3 is 15 residues long. Per the germline V gene, CDR1 is MDHEN and CDR2 is SYDVKM. The trim removed 5 bases at V and 2 bases at J, leaving 8 bases unmatched. CDR3 nucleotides: TGTGCCAGCAGTGTAGGAGCGGGGGACACCTACGAGCAGTACTTC. It specifies CASSVGAGDTYEQYF.

This clonotype appeared many times. This sequence joins TRBV27 and TRBJ2-2; D is perhaps TRBD2 (5 bases). The CDR3 has 14 amino acids. V was cut by 5 bases and J by 1 base, with 8 bases left in between. CDR1 is MNHEY, CDR2 SMNVEV, per germline (reference sequence). The CDR3 nucleotides read TGTGCCAGCAGTCCGGACTTGAACACCGGGGAGCTGTTTTTT. Encoded protein: CASSPDLNTGELFF.

This clonotype showed up many times. The chain couples TRBV20-1 to TRBJ2-7; 7 bases agree with TRBD2. Trimming at V came to 3 bases and at J to 5 bases, leaving 4 bases not matched to a gene. The CDR3 spans 12 residues. The germline gives CDR1 DFQATT, CDR2 SNEGSKA (reference sequence). CDR3 in amino acids: CSARSLADEQYF. CDR3 coding DNA: TGCAGTGCTAGGTCGCTAGCGGACGAGCAGTACTTC.

In this sample, this clonotype turned up many times. This chain connects TRBV12-3 or TRBV12-4 to TRBJ2-3, with a weak D call TRBD1 (5 bases). The CDR3 loop spans 15 amino acids. The V gene lost 3 bases and the J gene lost 3 bases, with 13 bases spanning the gap. CDR3 residues: CASSFQGMGTDTQYF. The CDR3 DNA sequence: TGTGCCAGCAGTTTCCAGGGAATGGGGACAGATACGCAGTATTTT.

This clonotype was counted ten times or more. The V call is TRBV3-1, the J call TRBJ2-7; 9 bases line up with TRBD1. Germline V gene lookup returns CDR1 LGHDT and CDR2 YNNKEL (reference sequence). With V trimmed by 1 base and J by 3 bases, 4 bases remained unmatched. The CDR3 consists of 15 residues. Here the CDR3 DNA reads TGTGCCAGCAGCCAAGTGCGGACAGGGGTCTACGAGCAGTACTTC. Translating it yields CASSQVRTGVYEQYF.